This T cell receptor beta chain came from a study of blood T cells in healthy people across ages. Turning to the study itself: About one barcoded beta molecule per two T cells came from capture by template switching. Notes on the study in general: Diversity figures based on one million T cells were deemed too low. When set beside aged donors, long-lived donors presented more naive CD4+ cells and higher diversity.

Primed by a sample-barcoded 5' primer and a J-beta primer mix, a second PCR proceeded for roughly 6 to 12 cycles. TCRdb used MiXCR to reprocess the 5' RACE reads, holding one entry per CDR3 protein. The sample records 1.5 million to 2 million distinct CDR3 sequences, 28% being singletons. The germline gives CDR1 SQVTM, CDR2 ANQGSEA. The germline V and J ends were trimmed by 3 bases and 4 bases, with 12 bases remaining between them. The CDR3 is 13 residues long. The study recruited healthy Caucasian donors from Russia who were aged roughly 6 to 95. Worth noting for this clonotype: Its matching antigen is unknown.

The J gene is TRBJ1-1, the V gene TRBV29-1, with a possible D match to TRBD1 (5 bases). The receptor was isolated from a woman aged 25 to 39 in good health. The sequencing input was blood. CDR3 region: CSVDLQASTEAFF. CDR3 DNA sequence: TGCAGCGTTGATTTACAGGCGAGCACTGAAGCTTTCTTT. The full variable domain, in which reference TRBV29-1 and TRBJ1-1 provide the parts outside the CDR3, is SAVISQKPSRDICQRGTSLTIQCQVDSQVTMMFWYRQQPGQSLTLIATANQGSEATYESGFVIDKFPISRPNLTFSTLTVSNMSPEDSSIYLCSVDLQASTEAFFGQGTRLTVV.